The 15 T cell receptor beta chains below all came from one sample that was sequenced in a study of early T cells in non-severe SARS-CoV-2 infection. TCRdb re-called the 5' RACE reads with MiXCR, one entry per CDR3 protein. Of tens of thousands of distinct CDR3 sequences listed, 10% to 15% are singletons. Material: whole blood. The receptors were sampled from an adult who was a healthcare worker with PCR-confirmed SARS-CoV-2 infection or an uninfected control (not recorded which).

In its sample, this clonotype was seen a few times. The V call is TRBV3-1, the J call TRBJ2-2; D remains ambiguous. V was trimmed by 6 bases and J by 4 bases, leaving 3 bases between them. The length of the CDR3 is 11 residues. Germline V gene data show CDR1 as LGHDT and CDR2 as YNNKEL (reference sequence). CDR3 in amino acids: CASSLTGELFF. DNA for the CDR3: TGTGCCAGCAGTCTCACCGGGGAGCTGTTTTTT.

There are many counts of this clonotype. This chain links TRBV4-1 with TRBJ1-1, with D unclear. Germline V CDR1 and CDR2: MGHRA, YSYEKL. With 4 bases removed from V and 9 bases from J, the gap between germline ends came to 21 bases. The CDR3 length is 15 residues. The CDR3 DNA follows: TGCGCCAGCAGCCTCCAGGCCCTCGCGGAAGGTAAAGCTTTCTTT. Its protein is CASSLQALAEGKAFF.

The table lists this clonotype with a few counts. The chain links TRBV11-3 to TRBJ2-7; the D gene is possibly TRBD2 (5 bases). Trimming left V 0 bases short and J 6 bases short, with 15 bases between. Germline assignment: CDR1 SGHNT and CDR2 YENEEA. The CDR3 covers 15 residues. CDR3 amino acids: CASSLDGVSSSEQYF. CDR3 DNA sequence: TGTGCCAGCAGCTTAGACGGGGTCAGCTCGTCCGAGCAGTACTTC.

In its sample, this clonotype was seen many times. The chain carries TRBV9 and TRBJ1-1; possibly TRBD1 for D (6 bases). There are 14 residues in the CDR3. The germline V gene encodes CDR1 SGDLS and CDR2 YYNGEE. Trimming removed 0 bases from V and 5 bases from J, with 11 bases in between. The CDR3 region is CASSVVGQRTEAFF. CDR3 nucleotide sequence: TGTGCCAGCAGCGTAGTTGGACAGAGGACTGAAGCTTTCTTT.

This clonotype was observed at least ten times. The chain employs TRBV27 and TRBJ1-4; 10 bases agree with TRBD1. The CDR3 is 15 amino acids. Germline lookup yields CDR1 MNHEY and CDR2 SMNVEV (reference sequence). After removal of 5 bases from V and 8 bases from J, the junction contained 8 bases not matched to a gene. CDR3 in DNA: TGTGCCAGCAGTCCCTGGGACAGGGGAAGCGAAAAACTGTTTTTT. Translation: CASSPWDRGSEKLFF.

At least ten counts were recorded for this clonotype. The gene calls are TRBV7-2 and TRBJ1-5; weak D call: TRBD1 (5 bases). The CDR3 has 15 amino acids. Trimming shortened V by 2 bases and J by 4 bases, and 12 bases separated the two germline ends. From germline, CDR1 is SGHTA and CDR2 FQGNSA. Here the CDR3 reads CASSLWGGVNQPQHF. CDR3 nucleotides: TGTGCCAGCAGCTTATGGGGCGGCGTAAATCAGCCCCAGCATTTT.

The CDR3 loop is CASSLSGAAGNEKLFF. For the CDR3, the DNA is TGCGCCAGCAGCTTGTCCGGGGCCGCAGGAAATGAAAAACTGTTTTTT. The chain has TRBV5-1 and TRBJ1-4; a possible D gene is TRBD1 (5 bases). Trimming left V 1 base short and J 5 bases short, with 15 bases between. CDR1 SGHRS and CDR2 YFSETQ come from the germline V gene. This CDR3 has 16 amino acids.

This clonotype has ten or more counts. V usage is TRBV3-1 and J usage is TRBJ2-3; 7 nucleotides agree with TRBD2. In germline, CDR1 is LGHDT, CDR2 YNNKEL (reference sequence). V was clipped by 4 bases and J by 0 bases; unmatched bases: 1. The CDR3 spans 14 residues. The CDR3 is CASSLAGSTDTQYF. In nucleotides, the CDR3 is TGTGCCAGCAGCCTAGCGGGTAGCACAGATACGCAGTATTTT.

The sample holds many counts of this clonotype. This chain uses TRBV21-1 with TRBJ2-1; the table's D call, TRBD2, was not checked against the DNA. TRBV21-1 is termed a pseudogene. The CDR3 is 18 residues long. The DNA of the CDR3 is TGTGCCAGCAACTTAGGACCAGAGGGAGGCATCTCCTACAATGAGCAGTTCTTC. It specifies CASNLGPEGGISYNEQFF.

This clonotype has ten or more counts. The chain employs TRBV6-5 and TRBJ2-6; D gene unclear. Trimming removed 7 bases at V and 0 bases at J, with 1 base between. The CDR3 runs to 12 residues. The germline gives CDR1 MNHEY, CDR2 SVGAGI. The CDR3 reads CASNSGANVLTF. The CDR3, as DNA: TGTGCCAGCAACTCTGGGGCCAACGTCCTGACTTTC.

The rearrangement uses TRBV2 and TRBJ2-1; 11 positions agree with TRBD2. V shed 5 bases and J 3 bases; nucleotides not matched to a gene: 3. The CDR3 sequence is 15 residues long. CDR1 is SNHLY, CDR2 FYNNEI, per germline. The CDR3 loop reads CASSNSGGDYNEQFF. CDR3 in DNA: TGTGCCAGCAGTAATAGCGGGGGGGACTACAATGAGCAGTTCTTC.

DNA of the CDR3: TGCAGTGCTACAGGGGGAGAGACCCAGTACTTC. Translated, it gives CSATGGETQYF. J is TRBJ2-5 and V is TRBV20-1, with TRBD1 identical over 7 bases. Germline assignment: CDR1 DFQATT and CDR2 SNEGSKA (reference sequence). This CDR3 region has 11 residues. The V gene end was trimmed by 4 bases and the J gene end by 4 bases; junction bases not matched to a gene: 0.

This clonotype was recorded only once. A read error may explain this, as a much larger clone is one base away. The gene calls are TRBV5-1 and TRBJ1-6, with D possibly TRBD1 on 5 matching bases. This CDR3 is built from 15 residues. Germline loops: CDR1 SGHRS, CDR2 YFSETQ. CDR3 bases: TGCACCAGCAGCTTGAAACAGGCGGTGGGTTCACCCCTCCACTTT. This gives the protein CTSSLKQAVGSPLHF.

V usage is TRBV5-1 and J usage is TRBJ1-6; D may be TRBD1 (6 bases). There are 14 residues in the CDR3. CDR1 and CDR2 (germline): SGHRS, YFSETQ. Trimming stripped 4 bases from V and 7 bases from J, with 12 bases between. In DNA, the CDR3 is TGCGCCAGCAGCCCCCGGACAGCAAATTCACCCCTCCACTTT. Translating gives CASSPRTANSPLHF.

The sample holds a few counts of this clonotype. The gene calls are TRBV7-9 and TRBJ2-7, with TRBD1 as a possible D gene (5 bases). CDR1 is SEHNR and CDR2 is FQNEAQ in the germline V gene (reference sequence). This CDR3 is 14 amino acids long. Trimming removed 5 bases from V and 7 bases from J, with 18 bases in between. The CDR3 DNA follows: TGTGCCAGCAGCCCAAGGGGCAGGGCTGGGGAGCAGTACTTC. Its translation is CASSPRGRAGEQYF.